The T cell receptor (beta chain) under discussion was sequenced for a study of cytomegalovirus exposure and HLA in healthy donors. Whole-study results and caveats: Reports credit the classifier with highly specific, highly sensitive diagnosis of cytomegalovirus status.

Profiling relied on immunoSEQ multiplex PCR, and the TCRdb table lists in-frame clones only, not all of them. The sample holds 100,000 to 150,000 clones, around 86% seen once. This clone was counted once. Its antigen is not known. The sequenced sample consisted of PBMCs. The clonotype was recovered from a man aged 18 to 29 in good health and CMV-seronegative.

CDR3 residues: CASRGTGDGNTIYF. In nucleotides, the CDR3 is TGTGCCAGCAGAGGGACAGGGGACGGAAACACCATATATTTT. The gene calls are TRBV6-1 and TRBJ1-3; TRBD1 agrees at 10 bases. Germline V gene data show CDR1 as MNHNS and CDR2 as SASEGT. This CDR3 is 14 amino acids long. The junction had 3 bases not matched to a gene; V was cut back by 6 bases and J by 4 bases.